The entry that follows covers one TCR beta chain sequence. Its specificity is unknown. This record belongs to a study of T cell responses to AZD1222 COVID-19 vaccine. Notes on the study in general: White British ancestry dominated among donors, who included more females, and clonal diversity was possibly underestimated.

This table comes from immunoSEQ multiplex PCR, and its TCRdb copy is limited to in-frame clones, with some not included. The sample contains 90,000 to 120,000 clones, 70% to 90% of which appear only once. Sequenced here: peripheral blood, sampled 28 days after the second AZD1222 dose. This receptor was taken from an adult who received the AZD1222 COVID-19 vaccine.

The chain's CDR3 is CATSRDGAGGYGYTF. The CDR3 nucleotides read TGTGCCACCAGCAGAGATGGCGCAGGGGGCTATGGCTACACCTTC. This chain uses TRBV15 with TRBJ1-2, with 7 bases that match TRBD1. The CDR3 covers 15 residues. CDR1 LNHNV and CDR2 YYDKDF come from the germline V gene (reference sequence). V was pared by 0 bases and J by 4 bases, with 5 bases of the junction left unmatched.